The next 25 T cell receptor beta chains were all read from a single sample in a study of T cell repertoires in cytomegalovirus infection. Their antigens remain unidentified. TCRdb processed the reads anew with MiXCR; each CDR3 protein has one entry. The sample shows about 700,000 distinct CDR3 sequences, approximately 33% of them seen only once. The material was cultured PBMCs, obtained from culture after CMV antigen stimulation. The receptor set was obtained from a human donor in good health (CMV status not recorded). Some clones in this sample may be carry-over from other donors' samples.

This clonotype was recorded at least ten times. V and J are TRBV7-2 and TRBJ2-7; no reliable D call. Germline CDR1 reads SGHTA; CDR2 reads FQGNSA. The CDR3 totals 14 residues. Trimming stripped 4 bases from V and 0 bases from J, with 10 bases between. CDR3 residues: CASSWTESSYEQYF. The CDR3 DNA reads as TGTGCCAGCAGCTGGACGGAGAGCTCCTACGAGCAGTACTTC. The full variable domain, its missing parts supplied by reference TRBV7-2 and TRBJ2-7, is GAGVSQSPSNKVTEKGKDVELRCDPISGHTALYWYRQSLGQGLEFLIYFQGNSAPDKSGLPSDRFSAERTGGSVSTLTIQRTQQEDSAVYLCASSWTESSYEQYFGPGTRLTVT.

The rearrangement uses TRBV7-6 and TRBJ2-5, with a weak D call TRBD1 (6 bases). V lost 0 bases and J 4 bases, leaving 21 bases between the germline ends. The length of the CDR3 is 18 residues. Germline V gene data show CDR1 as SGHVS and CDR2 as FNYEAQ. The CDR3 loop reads CASSLAALQGSMGETQYF. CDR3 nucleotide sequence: TGTGCCAGCAGCTTAGCCGCCTTACAGGGTTCAATGGGAGAGACCCAGTACTTC. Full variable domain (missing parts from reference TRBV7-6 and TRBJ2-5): GAGVSQSPRYKVTKRGQDVALRCDPISGHVSLYWYRQALGQGPEFLTYFNYEAQQDKSGLPNDRFSAERPEGSISTLTIQRTEQRDSAMYRCASSLAALQGSMGETQYFGPGTRLLVL.

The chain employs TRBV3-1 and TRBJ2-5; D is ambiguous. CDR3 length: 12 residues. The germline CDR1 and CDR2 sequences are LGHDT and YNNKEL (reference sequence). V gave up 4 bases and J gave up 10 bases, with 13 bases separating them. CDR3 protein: CASSPTETHQYF. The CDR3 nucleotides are TGTGCCAGCAGCCCCACGGAGACTCACCAGTACTTC.

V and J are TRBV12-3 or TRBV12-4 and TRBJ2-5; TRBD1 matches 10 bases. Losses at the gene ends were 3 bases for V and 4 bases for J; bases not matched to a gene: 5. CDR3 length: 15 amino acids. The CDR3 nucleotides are TGTGCCAGCAGTTTCTGGACAGGGGGTTTAGAGACCCAGTACTTC. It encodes CASSFWTGGLETQYF.

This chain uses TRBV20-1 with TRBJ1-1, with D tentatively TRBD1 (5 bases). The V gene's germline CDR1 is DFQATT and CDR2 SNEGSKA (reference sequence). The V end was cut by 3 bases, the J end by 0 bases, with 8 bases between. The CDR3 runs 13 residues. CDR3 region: CSASGAMNTEAFF. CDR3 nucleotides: TGCAGTGCTAGTGGGGCCATGAACACTGAAGCTTTCTTT.

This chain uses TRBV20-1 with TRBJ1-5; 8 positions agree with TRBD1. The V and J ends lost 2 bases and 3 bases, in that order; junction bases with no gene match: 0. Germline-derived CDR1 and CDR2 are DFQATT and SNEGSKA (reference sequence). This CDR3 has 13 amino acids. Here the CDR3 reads CSARQGANQPQHF. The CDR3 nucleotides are TGCAGTGCTAGACAGGGGGCCAATCAGCCCCAGCATTTT.

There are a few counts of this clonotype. The CDR3 nucleotides are TGTGCCAGCAGCCTCTTACCGACCCCCCTCGAGCAGTACTTC. Translation gives CASSLLPTPLEQYF. V gene TRBV7-9 combines with J gene TRBJ2-7; D unclear. The CDR3 is made up of 14 amino acids. V was pared by 5 bases and J by 6 bases, with 17 bases between. Germline V CDR1 and CDR2: SEHNR, FQNEAQ (reference sequence).

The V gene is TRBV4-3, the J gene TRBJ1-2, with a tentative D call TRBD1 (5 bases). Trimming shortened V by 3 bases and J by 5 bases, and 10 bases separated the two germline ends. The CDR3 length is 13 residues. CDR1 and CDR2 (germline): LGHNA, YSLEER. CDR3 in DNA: TGCGCCAGCAGCCAGTACAGGAGTTATGGCTACACCTTC. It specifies CASSQYRSYGYTF.

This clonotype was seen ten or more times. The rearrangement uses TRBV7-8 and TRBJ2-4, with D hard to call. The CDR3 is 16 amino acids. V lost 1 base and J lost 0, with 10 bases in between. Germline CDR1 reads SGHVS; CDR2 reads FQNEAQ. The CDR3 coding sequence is TGTGCCAGCAGCTTAGGAAGGTTAATAGCCAAAAACATTCAGTACTTC. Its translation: CASSLGRLIAKNIQYF.

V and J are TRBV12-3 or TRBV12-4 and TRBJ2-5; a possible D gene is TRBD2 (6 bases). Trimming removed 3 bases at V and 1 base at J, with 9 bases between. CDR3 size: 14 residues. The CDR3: CASSFGGRQETQYF. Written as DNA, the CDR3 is TGTGCCAGCAGTTTCGGGGGTCGCCAAGAGACCCAGTACTTC.

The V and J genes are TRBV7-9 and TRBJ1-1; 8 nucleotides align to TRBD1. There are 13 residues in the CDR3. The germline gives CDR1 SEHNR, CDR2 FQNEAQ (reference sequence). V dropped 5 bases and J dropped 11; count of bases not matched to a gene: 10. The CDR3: CASSPGQAGRAFF. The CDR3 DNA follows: TGTGCCAGCAGCCCGGGACAGGCCGGCAGGGCTTTCTTT.

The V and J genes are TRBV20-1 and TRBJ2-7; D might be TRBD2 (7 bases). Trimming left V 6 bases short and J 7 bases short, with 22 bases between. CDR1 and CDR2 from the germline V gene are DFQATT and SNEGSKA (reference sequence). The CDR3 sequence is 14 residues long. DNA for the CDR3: TGCAGTGCCAGGGCTAGCGGAGCGAGGGGGGAGCAGTACTTC. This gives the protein CSARASGARGEQYF.

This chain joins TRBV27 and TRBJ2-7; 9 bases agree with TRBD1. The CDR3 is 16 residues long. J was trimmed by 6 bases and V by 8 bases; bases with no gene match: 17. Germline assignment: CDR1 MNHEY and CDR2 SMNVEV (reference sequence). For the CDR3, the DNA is TGTGCCAGCCGATTAATTTCCCGGGACAGGGTTACCGAGCAGTACTTC. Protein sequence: CASRLISRDRVTEQYF.

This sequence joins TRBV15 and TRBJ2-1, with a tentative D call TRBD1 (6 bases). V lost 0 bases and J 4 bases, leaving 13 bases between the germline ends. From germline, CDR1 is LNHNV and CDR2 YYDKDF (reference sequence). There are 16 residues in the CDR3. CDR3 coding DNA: TGTGCCACCAGCAGAGATAGGGGGATGGGTTACAATGAGCAGTTCTTC. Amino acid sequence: CATSRDRGMGYNEQFF.

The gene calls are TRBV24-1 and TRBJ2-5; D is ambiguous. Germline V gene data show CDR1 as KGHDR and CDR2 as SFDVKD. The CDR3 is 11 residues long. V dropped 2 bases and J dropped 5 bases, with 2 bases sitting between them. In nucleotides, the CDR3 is TGTGCCACCAGTGATTATGAGACCCAGTACTTC. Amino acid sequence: CATSDYETQYF.

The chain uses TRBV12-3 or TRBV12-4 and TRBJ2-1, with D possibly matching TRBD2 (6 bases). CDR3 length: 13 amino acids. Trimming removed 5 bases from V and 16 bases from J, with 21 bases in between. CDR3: CASSPPLVAESFF. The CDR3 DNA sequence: TGTGCCAGCAGTCCGCCTTTAGTAGCGGAAAGTTTCTTC.

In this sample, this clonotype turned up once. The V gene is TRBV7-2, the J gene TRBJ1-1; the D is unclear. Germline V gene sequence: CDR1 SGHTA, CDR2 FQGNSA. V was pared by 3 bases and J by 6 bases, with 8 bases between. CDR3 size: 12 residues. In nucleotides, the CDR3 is TGTGCCAGCAGCTTGTACAGCTCTGAAGCTTTCTTT. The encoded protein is CASSLYSSEAFF.

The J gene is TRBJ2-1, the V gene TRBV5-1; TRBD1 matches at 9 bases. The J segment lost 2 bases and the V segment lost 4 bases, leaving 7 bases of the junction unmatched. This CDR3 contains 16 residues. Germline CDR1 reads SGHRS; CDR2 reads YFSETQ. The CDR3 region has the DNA TGCGCCAGCAGCAAGGGACAGGGAAGCCCCTACAATGAGCAGTTCTTC. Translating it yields CASSKGQGSPYNEQFF.

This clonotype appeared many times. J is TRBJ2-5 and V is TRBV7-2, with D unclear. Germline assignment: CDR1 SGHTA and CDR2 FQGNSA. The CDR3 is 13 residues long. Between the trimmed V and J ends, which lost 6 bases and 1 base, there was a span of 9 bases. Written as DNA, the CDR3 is TGTGCCAGCAGACCTCTGTTCCAAGAGACCCAGTACTTC. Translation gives CASRPLFQETQYF.

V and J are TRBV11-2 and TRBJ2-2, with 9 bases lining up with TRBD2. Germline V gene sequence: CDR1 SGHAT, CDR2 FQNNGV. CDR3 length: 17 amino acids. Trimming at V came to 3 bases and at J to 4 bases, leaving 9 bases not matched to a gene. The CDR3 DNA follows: TGTGCCAGCAGCTTCATGAGGCTAGCGGGAATCACCGGGGAGCTGTTTTTT. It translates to CASSFMRLAGITGELFF.

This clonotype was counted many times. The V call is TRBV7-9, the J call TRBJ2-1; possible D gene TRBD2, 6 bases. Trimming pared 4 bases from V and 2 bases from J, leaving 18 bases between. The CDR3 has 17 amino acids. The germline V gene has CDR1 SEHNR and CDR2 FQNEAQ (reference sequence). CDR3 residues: CASSSPPGLAPYNEQFF. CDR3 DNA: TGTGCCAGCAGCTCCCCCCCGGGGCTAGCGCCCTACAATGAGCAGTTCTTC.

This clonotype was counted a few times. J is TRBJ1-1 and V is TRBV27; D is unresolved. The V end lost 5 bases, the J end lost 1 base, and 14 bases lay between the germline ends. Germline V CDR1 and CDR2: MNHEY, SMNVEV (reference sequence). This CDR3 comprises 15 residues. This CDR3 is CASSHQPESNTEAFF. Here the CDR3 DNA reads TGTGCCAGCAGTCACCAGCCGGAGTCGAACACTGAAGCTTTCTTT.

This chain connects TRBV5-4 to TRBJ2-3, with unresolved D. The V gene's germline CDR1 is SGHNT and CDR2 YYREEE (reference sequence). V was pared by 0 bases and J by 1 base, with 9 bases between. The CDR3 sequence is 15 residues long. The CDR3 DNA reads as TGTGCCAGCAGCTTGGAGGGCCTGGGCACAGATACGCAGTATTTT. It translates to CASSLEGLGTDTQYF.

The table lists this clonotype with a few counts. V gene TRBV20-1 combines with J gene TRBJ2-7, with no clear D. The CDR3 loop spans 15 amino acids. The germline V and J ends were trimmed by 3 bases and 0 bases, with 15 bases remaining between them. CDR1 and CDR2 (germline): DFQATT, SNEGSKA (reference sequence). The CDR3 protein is CSASKAQAFSYEQYF. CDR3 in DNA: TGCAGTGCTAGTAAGGCCCAGGCCTTCTCCTACGAGCAGTACTTC.

As DNA, the CDR3 is TGTGCCAGCAGCCCAAATTGGGACTCCTACGAGCAGTACTTC. Protein sequence: CASSPNWDSYEQYF. The V call is TRBV11-1, the J call TRBJ2-7, with D unresolved. Between the trimmed V and J ends, which lost 5 bases and 0 bases, there was a span of 11 bases. The CDR3 runs to 14 residues. Germline CDR1 SGHAT, CDR2 FQDESV (reference sequence).